This T cell receptor beta chain was retrieved from a study of blood T cell repertoires in COVID-19. Study in general: PBMCs, B-cell-depleted T cells, or T cells were the source of the cDNA or gDNA that made up the material.

In the authors' workflow: Amplification of reference gene primers was used by the study to estimate nucleated cell counts. Generated by immunoSEQ multiplex PCR, the TCRdb table keeps only in-frame clones and is missing some. V and J calls and clone size are those listed in that table; D and trimming were worked out from the DNA. Here the sample spans 60,000 to 90,000 clones, about 93% being singletons. Input material: peripheral blood. The source is a woman of 80 years or more with acute or convalescent COVID-19.

The CDR3, as DNA: TGTGCCAGCAGCCCCACTAGCGGGAGTACAGATACGCAGTATTTT. Residues: CASSPTSGSTDTQYF. The V and J genes are TRBV11-1 and TRBJ2-3; 11 nucleotides match TRBD2. Germline-derived CDR1 and CDR2 are SGHAT and FQDESV (reference sequence). J lost 3 bases, V lost 5 bases, and 4 bases had no gene match. The CDR3 extends over 15 amino acids.